Following are 4 T cell receptor beta chains from one sample sequenced in a study of beta chain features in type 1 diabetes (dated by TCRdb to between 2017 and 2018). General study outcomes and caveats: In all four CD4+ subsets, TCRB CDR3 length was moderately but significantly shorter in type 1 diabetes patients.

Antigen specificity for these receptors is unknown. Library creation used the immunoSEQ multiplex PCR assay. The High Capacity cDNA Reverse Transcription Kit was used to reverse transcribe all of the isolated RNA, meaning that expressed TCRB transcripts were what got sequenced. What TCRdb holds here is the immuneACCESS table cut down to in-frame rearrangements. Part of the clones is not present; checked against another copy, under half of the missing clones reflect an unresolved V gene, and the others are unexplained. This sample holds around 340,000 clones; about a tenth were observed only once. Around 1% of the sample belongs to the ten largest clones. Sequenced material: central memory CD4+ T cells from blood. The source is a man younger than 45 with type 1 diabetes.

The chain links TRBV5-1 to TRBJ1-1, with a tentative D call TRBD1 (6 bases). In germline, CDR1 is SGHRS, CDR2 YFSETQ. CDR3 length equals 15 residues. Trimming left V 1 base short and J 3 bases short, with 13 bases between. Here the CDR3 DNA reads TGCGCCAGCAGCTTGTTCGGGGGGCCCGACACTGAAGCTTTCTTT. It is translated as CASSLFGGPDTEAFF.

This clone has only a few counts. The genes are TRBV7-2 and TRBJ2-5; D uncertain. Germline CDR1 and CDR2: SGHTA and FQGNSA. The CDR3 extends over 15 amino acids. V lost 1 base and J 5 bases, leaving 14 bases between the germline ends. The CDR3 is CASSLDGSTQETQYF. CDR3 nucleotides: TGTGCCAGCAGCTTAGATGGCTCCACCCAGGAGACCCAGTACTTC.

The genes are TRBV27 and TRBJ2-3; no reliable D call. CDR1 and CDR2 (germline): MNHEY, SMNVEV (reference sequence). Trimming cost V 3 bases and J 0 bases, with 10 bases left between them. The length of the CDR3 is 15 residues. The CDR3: CASSFGIASTDTQYF. In DNA form, the CDR3 reads TGTGCCAGCAGTTTTGGCATTGCTAGCACAGATACGCAGTATTTT.

A few counts support this clone. The chain combines TRBV5-1 with TRBJ2-3; 7 nucleotides align to TRBD1. Germline CDR1 is SGHRS and CDR2 is YFSETQ. The V and J ends lost 3 bases and 6 bases, in that order; junction bases with no gene match: 7. The CDR3 is 14 amino acids. The CDR3 DNA follows: TGCGCCAGCAGCTCACAGGGGATGGGCGATACGCAGTATTTT. Translating it yields CASSSQGMGDTQYF.